Reported below is one T cell receptor beta chain. A much larger clone lies a single base off, so this may be a read error. Amplification targeted the TCR beta CDR3 regions, with RNA transcripts as the source material. Second-round multiplex PCR came after a first-round RT-PCR that employed HTBI primers. Each CDR3 protein is one row after TCRdb ran MiXCR on the multiplex PCR reads. The sample lists about 1.1 million distinct CDR3 sequences, 36% seen once, with approximately 10% in the top ten. The data were taken from a study of Graves' ophthalmopathy and Graves' hyperthyroidism. Germline V gene data show CDR1 as SGHDN and CDR2 as FVKESK. V lost 1 base and J lost 9; bases outside the gene matches: 4. CDR3 length: 13 residues.

This receptor was taken from an adult man with Graves' hyperthyroidism. Sequenced sample: peripheral blood or thyroid tissue (not recorded which). The chain links TRBV14 to TRBJ2-5; 8 positions match TRBD1. The DNA for the CDR3 is TGTGCCAGCAGCCAAGTGGGACAGGTTCCCCAGTACTTC. As protein: CASSQVGQVPQYF.